This TCR beta chain appears in the sequencing data of a study of T cell responses to AZD1222 COVID-19 vaccine. Whole-study context: The analysis combined second doses at about 4 or about 12 weeks. Findings and limits, study-wide: Seropositive at baseline were only a handful of AZD1222 recipients.

Libraries were prepared by immunoSEQ multiplex PCR; TCRdb keeps only in-frame clonotypes and omits some of them. This table has roughly 120,000 clones, 87% appearing once. Turning to this clone: As yet, its antigen is unknown.

The material sequenced was peripheral blood, taken on day 0 of AZD1222 vaccination. This sequence was found in an adult in good health.

The CDR3 nucleotides read TGTGCCAGCAGCTTACTGGCAGGGCCTGAAGCTTTCTTT. This sequence encodes CASSLLAGPEAFF. The V and J genes are TRBV7-2 and TRBJ1-1; possible D gene TRBD1, 5 bases. The CDR3 is 13 residues long. CDR1 is SGHTA, CDR2 FQGNSA, per germline. With 2 bases removed from V and 6 bases from J, the gap between germline ends came to 10 bases.